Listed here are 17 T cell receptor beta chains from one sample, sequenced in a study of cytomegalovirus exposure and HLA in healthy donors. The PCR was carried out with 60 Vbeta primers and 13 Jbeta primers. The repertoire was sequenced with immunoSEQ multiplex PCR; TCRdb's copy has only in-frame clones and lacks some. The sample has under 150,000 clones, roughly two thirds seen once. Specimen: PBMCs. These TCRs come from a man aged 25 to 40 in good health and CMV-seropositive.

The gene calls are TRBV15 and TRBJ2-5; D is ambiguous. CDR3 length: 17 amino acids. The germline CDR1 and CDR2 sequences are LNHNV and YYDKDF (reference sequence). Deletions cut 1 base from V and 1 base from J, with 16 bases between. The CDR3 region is CATSRARHRVGQETQYF. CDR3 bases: TGTGCCACCAGCAGAGCGCGGCATCGGGTGGGCCAAGAGACCCAGTACTTC. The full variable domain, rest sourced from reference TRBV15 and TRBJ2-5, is DAMVIQNPRYQVTQFGKPVTLSCSQTLNHNVMYWYQQKSSQAPKLLFHYYDKDFNNEADTPDNFQSRRPNTSFCFLDIRSPGLGDTAMYLCATSRARHRVGQETQYFGPGTRLLVL.

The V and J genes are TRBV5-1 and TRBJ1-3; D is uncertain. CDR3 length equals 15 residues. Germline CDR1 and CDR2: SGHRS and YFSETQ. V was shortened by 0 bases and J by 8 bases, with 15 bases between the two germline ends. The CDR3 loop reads CASSLAMGAGDTIYF. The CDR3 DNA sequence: TGCGCCAGCAGCTTGGCCATGGGCGCGGGTGACACCATATATTTT.

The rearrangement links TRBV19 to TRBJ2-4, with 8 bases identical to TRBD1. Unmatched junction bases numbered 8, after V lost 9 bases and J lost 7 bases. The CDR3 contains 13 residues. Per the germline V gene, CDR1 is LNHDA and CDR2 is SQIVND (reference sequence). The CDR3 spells CASTNRDRNIQYF. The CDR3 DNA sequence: TGTGCCAGCACCAACCGGGACAGGAACATTCAGTACTTC. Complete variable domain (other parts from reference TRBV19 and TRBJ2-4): DGGITQSPKYLFRKEGQNVTLSCEQNLNHDAMYWYRQDPGQGLRLIYYSQIVNDFQKGDIAEGYSVSREKKESFPLTVTSAQKNPTAFYLCASTNRDRNIQYFGAGTRLSVL.

CDR3 coding DNA: TGCGCCAGCAGCTCCCTAATTGCGGGAGTCCAAGAGACCCAGTACTTC. Its translation: CASSSLIAGVQETQYF. V usage is TRBV5-1 and J usage is TRBJ2-5; the match to TRBD2 covers 7 bases. The CDR3 is 16 residues long. After removal of 3 bases from V and 1 base from J, the junction contained 9 bases not matched to a gene. Germline-derived CDR1 and CDR2 are SGHRS and YFSETQ.

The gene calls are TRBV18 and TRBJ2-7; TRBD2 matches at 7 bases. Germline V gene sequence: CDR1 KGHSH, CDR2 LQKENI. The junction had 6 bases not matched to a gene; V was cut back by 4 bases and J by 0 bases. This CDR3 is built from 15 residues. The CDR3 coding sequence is TGTGCCAGCTCACTCCCGGGACTACTCTCCTACGAGCAGTACTTC. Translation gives CASSLPGLLSYEQYF. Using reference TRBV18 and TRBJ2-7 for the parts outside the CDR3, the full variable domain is NAGVMQNPRHLVRRRGQEARLRCSPMKGHSHVYWYRQLPEEGLKFMVYLQKENIIDESGMPKERFSAEFPKEGPSILRIQQVVRGDSAAYFCASSLPGLLSYEQYFGPGTRLTVT.

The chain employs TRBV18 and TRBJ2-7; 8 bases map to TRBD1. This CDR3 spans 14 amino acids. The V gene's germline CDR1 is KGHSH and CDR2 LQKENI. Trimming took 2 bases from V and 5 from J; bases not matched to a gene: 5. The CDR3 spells CASSPAQGGDEQYF. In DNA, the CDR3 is TGTGCCAGCTCACCAGCACAGGGGGGAGACGAGCAGTACTTC.

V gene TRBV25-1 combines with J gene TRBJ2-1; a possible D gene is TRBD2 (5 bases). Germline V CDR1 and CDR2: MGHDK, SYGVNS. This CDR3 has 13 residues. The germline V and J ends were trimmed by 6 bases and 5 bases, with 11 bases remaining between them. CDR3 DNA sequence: TGTGCCAGCAGGCAGAGCGGCAACAATGAGCAGTTCTTC. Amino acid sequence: CASRQSGNNEQFF. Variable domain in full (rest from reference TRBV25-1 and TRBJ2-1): EADIYQTPRYLVIGTGKKITLECSQTMGHDKMYWYQQDPGMELHLIHYSYGVNSTEKGDLSSESTVSRIRTEHFPLTLESARPSHTSQYLCASRQSGNNEQFFGPGTRLTVL.

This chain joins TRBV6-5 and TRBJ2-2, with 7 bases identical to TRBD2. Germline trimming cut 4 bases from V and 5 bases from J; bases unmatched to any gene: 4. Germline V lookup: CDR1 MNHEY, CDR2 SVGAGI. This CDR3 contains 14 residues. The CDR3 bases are TGTGCCAGCAGTTGGGCGGGAGAAACCGGGGAGCTGTTTTTT. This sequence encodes CASSWAGETGELFF.

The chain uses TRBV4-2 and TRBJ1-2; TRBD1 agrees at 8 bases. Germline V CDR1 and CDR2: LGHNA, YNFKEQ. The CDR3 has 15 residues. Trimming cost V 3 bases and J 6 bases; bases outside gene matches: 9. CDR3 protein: CASSHLKDRENGYTF. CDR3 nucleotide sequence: TGTGCCAGCAGCCACCTAAAGGACAGGGAAAATGGCTACACCTTC.

The CDR3 DNA is TGTGCCAGCAGCTTGGAACTGACTAGCGGGATCGACGAGCAGTACTTC. Its protein product is CASSLELTSGIDEQYF. The chain is built from TRBV5-6 and TRBJ2-5, with 11 bases lining up with TRBD2. TRBJ2-7 explains the end of the DNA better; the J call may be wrong. This CDR3 region has 16 residues. The germline gives CDR1 SGHDT, CDR2 YYEEEE.

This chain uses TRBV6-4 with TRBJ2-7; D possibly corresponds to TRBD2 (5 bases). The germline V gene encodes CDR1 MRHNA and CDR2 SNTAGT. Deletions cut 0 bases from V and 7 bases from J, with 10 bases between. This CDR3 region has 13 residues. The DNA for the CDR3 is TGTGCCAGCAGTGACTCGAGTCGGGGAGAGCAGTACTTC. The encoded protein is CASSDSSRGEQYF.

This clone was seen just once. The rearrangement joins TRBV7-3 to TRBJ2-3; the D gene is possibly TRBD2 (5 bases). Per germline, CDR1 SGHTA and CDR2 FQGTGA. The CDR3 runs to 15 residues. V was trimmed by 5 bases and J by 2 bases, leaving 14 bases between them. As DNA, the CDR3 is TGTGCCAGCAGCCAGCCGGGATTGATCACAGATACGCAGTATTTT. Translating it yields CASSQPGLITDTQYF.

The CDR3: CASSYSNSGLADKNTGELFF. DNA for the CDR3: TGTGCCAGCAGTTACTCGAATTCTGGACTAGCGGATAAGAACACCGGGGAGCTGTTTTTT. The rearrangement joins TRBV6-7 to TRBJ2-2; TRBD2 matches 10 bases. TRBV6-7 is designated an ORF whose function remains uncertain. The J segment lost 1 base and the V segment lost 0 bases, leaving 11 bases of the junction unmatched. The CDR3 consists of 20 residues.

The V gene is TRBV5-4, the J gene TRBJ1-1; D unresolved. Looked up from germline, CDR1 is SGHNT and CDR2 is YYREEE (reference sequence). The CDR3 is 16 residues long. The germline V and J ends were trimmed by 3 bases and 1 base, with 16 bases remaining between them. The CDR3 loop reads CASSSLVGGPNTEAFF. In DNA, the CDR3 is TGTGCCAGCAGCTCGCTGGTAGGAGGCCCGAACACTGAAGCTTTCTTT.

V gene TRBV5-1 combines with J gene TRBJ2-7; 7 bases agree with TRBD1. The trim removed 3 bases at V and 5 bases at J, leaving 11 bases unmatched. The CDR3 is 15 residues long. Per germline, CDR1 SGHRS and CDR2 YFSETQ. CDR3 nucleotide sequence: TGCGCCAGCAGCTCCGGACAGGTTGGTGGCGACGAGCAGTACTTC. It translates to CASSSGQVGGDEQYF.

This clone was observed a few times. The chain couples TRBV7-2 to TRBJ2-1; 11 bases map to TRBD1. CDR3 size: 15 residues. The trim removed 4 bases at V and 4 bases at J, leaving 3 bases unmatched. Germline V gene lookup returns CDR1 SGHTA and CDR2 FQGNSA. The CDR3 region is CASSSGTGGYNEQFF. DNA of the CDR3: TGTGCCAGCAGCTCCGGGACAGGGGGTTACAATGAGCAGTTCTTC.

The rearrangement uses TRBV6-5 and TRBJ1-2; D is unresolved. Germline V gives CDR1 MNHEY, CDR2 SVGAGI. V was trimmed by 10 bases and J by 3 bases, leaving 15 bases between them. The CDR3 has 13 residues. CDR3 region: CATASSADYGYTF. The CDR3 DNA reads TGTGCCACCGCTTCTTCCGCGGACTATGGCTACACCTTC.